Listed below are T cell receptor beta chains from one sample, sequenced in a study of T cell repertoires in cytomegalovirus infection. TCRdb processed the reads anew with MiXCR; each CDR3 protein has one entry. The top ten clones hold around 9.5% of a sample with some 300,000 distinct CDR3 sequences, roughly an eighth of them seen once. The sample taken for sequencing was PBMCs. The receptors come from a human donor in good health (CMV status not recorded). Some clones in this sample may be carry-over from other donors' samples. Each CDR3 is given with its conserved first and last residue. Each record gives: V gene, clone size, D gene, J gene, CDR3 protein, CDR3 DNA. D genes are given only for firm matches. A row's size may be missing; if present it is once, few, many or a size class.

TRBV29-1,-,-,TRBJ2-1,CSAALGLSSYNEQFF,TGCAGCGCTGCGCTAGGACTGAGCTCCTACAATGAGCAGTTCTTC
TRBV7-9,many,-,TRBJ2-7,CASSFSVGTYEQYF,TGTGCCAGCAGCTTTTCCGTCGGGACCTACGAGCAGTACTTC
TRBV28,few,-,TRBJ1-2,CASRDLGSYYGYTF,TGTGCCAGCAGGGATCTAGGGTCGTACTATGGCTACACCTTC
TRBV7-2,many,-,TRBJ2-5,CASSTTGRLGETQYF,TGTGCCAGCAGCACCACAGGGCGCCTCGGTGAGACCCAGTACTTC
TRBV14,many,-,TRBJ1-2,CASSQVAHLYGYTF,TGTGCCAGCAGCCAAGTAGCGCACCTCTATGGCTACACCTTC
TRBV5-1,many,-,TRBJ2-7,CASSPRGGQGHEQYF,TGCGCCAGCAGCCCACGGGGGGGACAGGGTCACGAGCAGTACTTC
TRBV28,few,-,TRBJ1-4,CASRRQFNEKLFF,TGTGCCAGCCGCAGACAGTTTAATGAAAAACTGTTTTTT
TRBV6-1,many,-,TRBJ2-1,CASRTGLGGEQFF,TGTGCCAGCAGGACAGGGTTGGGGGGTGAGCAGTTCTTC
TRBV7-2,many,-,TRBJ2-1,CASSFSGIIYNEQFF,TGTGCCAGCAGCTTTTCAGGGATCATCTACAATGAGCAGTTCTTC
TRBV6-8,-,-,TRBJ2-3,CASSSRPGHDGLGQYF,TGTGCCAGCAGTTCTCGGCCGGGACACGATGGGTTGGGGCAGTATTTT
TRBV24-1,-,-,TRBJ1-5,CATSDPRIGNQPQHF,TGTGCCACCAGTGACCCCAGGATTGGCAATCAGCCCCAGCATTTT
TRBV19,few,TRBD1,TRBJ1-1,CASSAGTGRTEAFF,TGTGCCAGTAGTGCCGGGACAGGGAGGACTGAAGCTTTCTTT
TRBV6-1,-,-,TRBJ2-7,CASSVGTPEQYF,TGTGCCAGCAGTGTAGGGACACCCGAGCAGTACTTC
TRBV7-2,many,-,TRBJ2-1,CASSLSVGQFF,TGTGCCAGCAGCTTGAGTGTCGGGCAGTTCTTC
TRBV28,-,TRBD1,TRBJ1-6,CASSPPGQGWSPLHF,TGTGCCAGCAGTCCCCCGGGACAGGGATGGTCACCCCTCCACTTT
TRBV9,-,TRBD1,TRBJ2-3,CASSDRDRQYF,TGTGCCAGCAGCGATCGGGACAGGCAGTATTTT
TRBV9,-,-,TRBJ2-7,CASSVGNSYEQYF,TGTGCCAGCAGCGTCGGGAATTCCTACGAGCAGTACTTC
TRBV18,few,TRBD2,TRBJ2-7,CASSPERGSTYEQYF,TGTGCCAGCTCACCAGAGCGGGGGTCCACCTACGAGCAGTACTTC
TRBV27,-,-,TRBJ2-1,CASSTRDGTYNEQFF,TGTGCCAGCAGTACCCGGGACGGAACCTACAATGAGCAGTTCTTC
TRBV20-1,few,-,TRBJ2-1,CSARDRPSIGNEQFF,TGCAGTGCTAGAGATCGGCCTAGCATTGGCAATGAGCAGTTCTTC
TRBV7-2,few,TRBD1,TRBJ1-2,CASSQDRAGYGYTF,TGTGCCAGCAGCCAGGACAGGGCAGGGTATGGCTACACCTTC
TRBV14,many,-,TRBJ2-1,CASSQVGSSYNEQFF,TGTGCCAGCAGCCAAGTTGGCAGCTCCTACAATGAGCAGTTCTTC
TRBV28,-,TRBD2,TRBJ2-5,CASSLLAGQETQYF,TGTGCCAGCAGTCTCCTAGCGGGACAAGAGACCCAGTACTTC
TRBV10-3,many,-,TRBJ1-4,CAINDGSNEKLFF,TGTGCCATCAATGACGGGTCTAATGAAAAACTGTTTTTT
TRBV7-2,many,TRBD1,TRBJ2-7,CASSPRGRAYEQYF,TGTGCCAGCAGCCCCAGGGGGCGGGCCTACGAGCAGTACTTC
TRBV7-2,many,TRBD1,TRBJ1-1,CASSLPRQGSTEAFF,TGTGCCAGCAGCTTACCTAGACAGGGCAGCACTGAAGCTTTCTTT
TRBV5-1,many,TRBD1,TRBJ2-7,CASSSGQGYEQYF,TGCGCCAGCAGCTCGGGACAGGGCTACGAGCAGTACTTC
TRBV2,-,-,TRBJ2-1,CATTLVNEQFF,TGTGCCACCACACTAGTCAATGAGCAGTTCTTC